This T cell receptor (beta chain) emerged from a study of identifying expanded T cells in peripheral blood. Only in-frame clones appear in the TCRdb table, and some are missing; sequencing was by immunoSEQ multiplex PCR. The sample yields 95,000 or so clones, approximately 83% seen once. Regarding the study as a whole: Variance in clone template counts between roughly two-week samples significantly increased with total template count across all healthy donors.

Germline loops: CDR1 LNHDA, CDR2 SQIVND (reference sequence). The CDR3 is made up of 17 amino acids. Trimming at V came to 7 bases and at J to 2 bases, leaving 16 bases not matched to a gene. No infections or other immune events were documented during collection. Worth noting for this clone: Its target is not known.

This sequence was found in a person aged 18-70 years in good health. The chain is built from TRBV19 and TRBJ1-1; 7 nucleotides agree with TRBD1. The sample was blood. Here the CDR3 reads CASTKREDRTINTEAFF. In DNA, the CDR3 is TGTGCCAGTACTAAAAGGGAGGACAGGACCATCAACACTGAAGCTTTCTTT.